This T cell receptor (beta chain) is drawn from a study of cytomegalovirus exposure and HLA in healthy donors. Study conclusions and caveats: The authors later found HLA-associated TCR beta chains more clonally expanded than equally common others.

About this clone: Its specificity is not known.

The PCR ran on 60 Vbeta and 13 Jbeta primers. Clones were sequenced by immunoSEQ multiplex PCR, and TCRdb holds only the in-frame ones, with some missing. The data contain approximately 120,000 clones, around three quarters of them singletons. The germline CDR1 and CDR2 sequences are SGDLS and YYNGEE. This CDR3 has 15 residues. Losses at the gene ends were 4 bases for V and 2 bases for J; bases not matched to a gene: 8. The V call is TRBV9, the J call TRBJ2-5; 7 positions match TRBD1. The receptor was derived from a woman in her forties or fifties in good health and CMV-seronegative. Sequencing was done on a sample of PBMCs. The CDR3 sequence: CASSPKTGQQETQYF. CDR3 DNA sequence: TGTGCCAGCAGCCCAAAGACAGGGCAACAAGAGACCCAGTACTTC.